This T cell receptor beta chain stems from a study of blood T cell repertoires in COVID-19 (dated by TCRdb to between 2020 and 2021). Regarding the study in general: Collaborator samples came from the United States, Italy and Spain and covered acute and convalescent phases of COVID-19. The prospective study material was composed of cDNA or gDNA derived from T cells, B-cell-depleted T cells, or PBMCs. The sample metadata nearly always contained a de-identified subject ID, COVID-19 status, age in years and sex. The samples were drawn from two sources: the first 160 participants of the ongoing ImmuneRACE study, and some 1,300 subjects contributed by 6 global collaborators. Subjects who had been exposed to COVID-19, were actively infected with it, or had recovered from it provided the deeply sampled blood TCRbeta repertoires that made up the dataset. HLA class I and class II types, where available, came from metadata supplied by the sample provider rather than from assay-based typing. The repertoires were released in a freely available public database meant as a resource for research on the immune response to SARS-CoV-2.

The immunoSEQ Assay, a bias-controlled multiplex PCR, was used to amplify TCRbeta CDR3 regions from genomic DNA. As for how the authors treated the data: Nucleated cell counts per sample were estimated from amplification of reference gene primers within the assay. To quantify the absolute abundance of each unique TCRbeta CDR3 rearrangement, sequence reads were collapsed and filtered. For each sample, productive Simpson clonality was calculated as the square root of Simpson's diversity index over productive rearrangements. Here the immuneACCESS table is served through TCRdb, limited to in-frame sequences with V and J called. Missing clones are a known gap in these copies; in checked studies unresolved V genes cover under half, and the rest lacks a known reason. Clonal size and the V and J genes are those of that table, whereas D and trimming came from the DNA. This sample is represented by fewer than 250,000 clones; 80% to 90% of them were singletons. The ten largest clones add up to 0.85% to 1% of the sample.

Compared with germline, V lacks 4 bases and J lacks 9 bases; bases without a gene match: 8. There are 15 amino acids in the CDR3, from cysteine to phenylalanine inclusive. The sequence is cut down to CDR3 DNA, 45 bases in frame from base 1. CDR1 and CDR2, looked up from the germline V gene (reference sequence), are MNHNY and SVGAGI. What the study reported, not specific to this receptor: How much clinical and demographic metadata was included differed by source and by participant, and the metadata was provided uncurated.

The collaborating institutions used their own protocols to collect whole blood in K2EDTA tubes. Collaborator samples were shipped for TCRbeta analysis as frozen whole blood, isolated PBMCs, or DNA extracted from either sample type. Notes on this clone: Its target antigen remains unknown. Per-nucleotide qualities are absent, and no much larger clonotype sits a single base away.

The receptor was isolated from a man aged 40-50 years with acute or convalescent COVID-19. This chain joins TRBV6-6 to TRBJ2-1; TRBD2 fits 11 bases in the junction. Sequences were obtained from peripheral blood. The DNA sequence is TGTGCCAGCAGTTTAGCGGGGGGGCCCAGGGGTGAGCAGTTCTTC. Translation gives CASSLAGGPRGEQFF.